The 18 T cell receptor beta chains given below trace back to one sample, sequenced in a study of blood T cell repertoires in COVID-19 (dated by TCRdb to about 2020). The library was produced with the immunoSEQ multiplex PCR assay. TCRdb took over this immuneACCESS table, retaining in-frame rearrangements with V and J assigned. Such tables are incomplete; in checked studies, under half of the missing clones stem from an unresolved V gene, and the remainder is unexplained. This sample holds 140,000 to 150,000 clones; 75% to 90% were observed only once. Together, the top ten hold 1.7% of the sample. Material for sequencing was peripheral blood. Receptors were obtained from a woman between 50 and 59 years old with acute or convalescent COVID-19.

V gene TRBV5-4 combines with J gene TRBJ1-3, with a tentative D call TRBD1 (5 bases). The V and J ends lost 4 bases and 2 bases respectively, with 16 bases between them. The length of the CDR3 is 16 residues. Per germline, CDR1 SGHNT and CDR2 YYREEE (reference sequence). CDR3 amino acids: CASSTIQGLTGNTIYF. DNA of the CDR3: TGTGCCAGCAGCACCATCCAGGGATTGACTGGAAACACCATATATTTT.

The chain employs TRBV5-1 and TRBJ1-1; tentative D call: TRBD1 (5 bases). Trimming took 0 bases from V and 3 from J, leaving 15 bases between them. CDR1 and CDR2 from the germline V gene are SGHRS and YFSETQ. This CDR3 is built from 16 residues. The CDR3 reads CASSLGRWGRDTEAFF. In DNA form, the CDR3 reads TGCGCCAGCAGCTTGGGACGGTGGGGCCGGGACACTGAAGCTTTCTTT.

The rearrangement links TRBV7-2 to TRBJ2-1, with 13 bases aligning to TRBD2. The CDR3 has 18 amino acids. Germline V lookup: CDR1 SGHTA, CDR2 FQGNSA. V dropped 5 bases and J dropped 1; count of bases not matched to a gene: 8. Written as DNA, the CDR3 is TGTGCCAGCAGCCTTGCCGGGACTAGCGGGGCTTCCTACAATGAGCAGTTCTTC. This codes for CASSLAGTSGASYNEQFF. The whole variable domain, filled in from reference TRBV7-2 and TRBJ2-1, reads GAGVSQSPSNKVTEKGKDVELRCDPISGHTALYWYRQSLGQGLEFLIYFQGNSAPDKSGLPSDRFSAERTGGSVSTLTIQRTQQEDSAVYLCASSLAGTSGASYNEQFFGPGTRLTVL.

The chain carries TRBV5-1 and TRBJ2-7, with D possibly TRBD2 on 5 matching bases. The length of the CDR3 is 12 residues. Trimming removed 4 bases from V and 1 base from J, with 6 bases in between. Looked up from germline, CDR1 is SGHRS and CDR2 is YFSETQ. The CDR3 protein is CASSPGSYEQYF. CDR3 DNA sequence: TGCGCCAGCAGCCCGGGATCCTACGAGCAGTACTTC.

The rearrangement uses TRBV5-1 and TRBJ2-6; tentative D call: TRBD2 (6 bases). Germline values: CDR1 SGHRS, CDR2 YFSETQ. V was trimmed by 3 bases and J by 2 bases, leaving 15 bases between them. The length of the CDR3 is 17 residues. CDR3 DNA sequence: TGCGCCAGCAGCTCGGTTATACGGGGGACTGGGGCCAACGTCCTGACTTTC. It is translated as CASSSVIRGTGANVLTF. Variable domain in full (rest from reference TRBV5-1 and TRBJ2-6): KAGVTQTPRYLIKTRGQQVTLSCSPISGHRSVSWYQQTPGQGLQFLFEYFSETQRNKGNFPGRFSGRQFSNSRSEMNVSTLELGDSALYLCASSSVIRGTGANVLTFGAGSRLTVL.

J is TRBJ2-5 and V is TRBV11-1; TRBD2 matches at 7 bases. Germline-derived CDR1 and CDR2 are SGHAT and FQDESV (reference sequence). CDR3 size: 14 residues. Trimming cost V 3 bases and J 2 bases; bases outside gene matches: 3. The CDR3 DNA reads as TGTGCCAGCAGCTTGTTGGGAGGGCAAGAGACCCAGTACTTC. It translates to CASSLLGGQETQYF.

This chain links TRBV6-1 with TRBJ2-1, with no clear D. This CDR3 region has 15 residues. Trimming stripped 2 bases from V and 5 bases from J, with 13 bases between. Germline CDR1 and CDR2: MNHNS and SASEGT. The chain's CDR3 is CASSETTAGNNEQFF. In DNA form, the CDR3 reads TGTGCCAGCAGTGAAACAACCGCAGGAAACAATGAGCAGTTCTTC.

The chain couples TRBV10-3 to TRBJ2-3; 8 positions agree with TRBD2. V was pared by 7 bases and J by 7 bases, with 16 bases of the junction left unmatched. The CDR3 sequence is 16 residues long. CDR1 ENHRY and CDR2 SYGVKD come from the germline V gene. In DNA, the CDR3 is TGTGCCATCATGGCCCTTAGCGGGGACCTCGGGAATACGCAGTATTTT. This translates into CAIMALSGDLGNTQYF.

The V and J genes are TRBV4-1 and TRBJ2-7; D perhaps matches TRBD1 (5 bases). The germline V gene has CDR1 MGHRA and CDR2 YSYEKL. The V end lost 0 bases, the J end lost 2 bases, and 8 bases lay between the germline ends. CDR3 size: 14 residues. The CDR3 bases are TGCGCCAGCAGCCAAGAATGGGGCACCTACGAGCAGTACTTC. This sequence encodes CASSQEWGTYEQYF.

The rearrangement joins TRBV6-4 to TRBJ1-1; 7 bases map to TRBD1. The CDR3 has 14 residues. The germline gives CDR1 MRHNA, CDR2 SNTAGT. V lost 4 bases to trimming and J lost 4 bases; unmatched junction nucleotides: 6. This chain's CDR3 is CASSVTGMSTEAFF. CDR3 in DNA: TGTGCCAGCAGTGTGACAGGGATGAGCACTGAAGCTTTCTTT.

CDR3 residues: CASSLSGNQPQHF. The CDR3 DNA is TGTGCCAGTAGTCTCTCAGGGAATCAGCCCCAGCATTTT. The V and J genes are TRBV19 and TRBJ1-5, with D perhaps matching TRBD1 (5 bases). Germline V gene lookup returns CDR1 LNHDA and CDR2 SQIVND (reference sequence). The CDR3 has 13 residues. V was trimmed by 5 bases and J by 4 bases, leaving 9 bases between them.

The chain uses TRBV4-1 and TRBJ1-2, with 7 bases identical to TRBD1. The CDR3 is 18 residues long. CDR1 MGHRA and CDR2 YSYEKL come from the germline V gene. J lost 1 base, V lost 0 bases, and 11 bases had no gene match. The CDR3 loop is CASSQDHLGQVLNYGYTF. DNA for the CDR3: TGCGCCAGCAGCCAAGATCATCTCGGACAGGTCCTTAACTATGGCTACACCTTC.

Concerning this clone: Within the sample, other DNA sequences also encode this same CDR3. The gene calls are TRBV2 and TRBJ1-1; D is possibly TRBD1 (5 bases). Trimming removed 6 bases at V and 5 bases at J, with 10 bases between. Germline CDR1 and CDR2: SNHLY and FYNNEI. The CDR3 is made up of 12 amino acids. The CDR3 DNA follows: TGTGCCAGCAGGAAAGGGGTTACTGAAGCTTTCTTT. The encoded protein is CASRKGVTEAFF.

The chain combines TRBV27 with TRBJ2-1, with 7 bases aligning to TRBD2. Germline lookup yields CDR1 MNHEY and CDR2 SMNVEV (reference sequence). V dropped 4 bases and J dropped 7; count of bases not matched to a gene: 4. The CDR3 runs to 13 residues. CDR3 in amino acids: CASSSRGGNEQFF. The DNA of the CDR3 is TGTGCCAGCAGTTCCCGCGGGGGAAATGAGCAGTTCTTC.

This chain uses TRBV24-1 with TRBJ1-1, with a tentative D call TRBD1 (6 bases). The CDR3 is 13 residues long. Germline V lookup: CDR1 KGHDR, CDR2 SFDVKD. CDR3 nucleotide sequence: TGTGCTACCCAGGGGTCCACGAACACTGAAGCTTTCTTT. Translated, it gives CATQGSTNTEAFF.

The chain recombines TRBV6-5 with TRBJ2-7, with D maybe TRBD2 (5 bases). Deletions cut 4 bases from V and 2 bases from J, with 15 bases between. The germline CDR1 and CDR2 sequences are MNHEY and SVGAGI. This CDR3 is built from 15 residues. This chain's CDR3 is CASSSLASGAYEQYF. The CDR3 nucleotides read TGTGCCAGCAGTTCCCTAGCCAGTGGGGCCTACGAGCAGTACTTC.

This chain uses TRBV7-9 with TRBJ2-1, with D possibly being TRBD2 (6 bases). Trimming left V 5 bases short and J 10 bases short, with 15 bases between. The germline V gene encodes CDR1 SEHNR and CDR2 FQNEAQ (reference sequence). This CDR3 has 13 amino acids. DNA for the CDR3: TGTGCCAGCAGCCTAAGAGCGGGTAGAGAGCAGTTCTTC. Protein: CASSLRAGREQFF.

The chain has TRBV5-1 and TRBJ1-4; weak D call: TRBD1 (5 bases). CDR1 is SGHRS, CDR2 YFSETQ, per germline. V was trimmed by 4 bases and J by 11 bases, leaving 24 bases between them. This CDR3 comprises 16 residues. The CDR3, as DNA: TGCGCCAGCAGCCCGGAAGGAGTAGCTAGGGGAGGGAAACTGTTTTTT. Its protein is CASSPEGVARGGKLFF.